One sample yielded the 29 T cell receptor beta chains listed below, sequenced in a study of tumor-infiltrating lymphocytes in primary liver carcinoma. With around 500 ng total RNA as template and a constant-region primer, TCR beta cDNA was made. Modified slightly, ARM-PCR produced TCR beta libraries over three nested multiplex PCR rounds. For around 9 cycles apiece, the opening two PCR rounds ran with TRBV1-TRBV30 forward primers and a C-beta reverse primer. TCRdb passed the multiplex PCR reads through MiXCR, listing each CDR3 protein once. The table includes 250,000 to 350,000 distinct CDR3 sequences, around three fifths detected once. The blood RNA (from unsorted whole blood) was obtained, and germline DNA was also extracted. The sample comprised peripheral blood. Receptor source: a woman aged 25 to 39 with primary liver carcinoma and hepatitis B virus infection.

V and J are TRBV4-1 and TRBJ2-7, with 11 bases matching TRBD2. V was clipped by 4 bases and J by 1 base; unmatched bases: 3. The germline gives CDR1 MGHRA, CDR2 YSYEKL. The CDR3 is 15 amino acids. In DNA, the CDR3 is TGCGCCAGCAGCCGAGGGACTAGCGGATCCTACGAGCAGTACTTC. As protein: CASSRGTSGSYEQYF.

Note on this clonotype: Likely a read error: the CDR3 ends without its conserved phenylalanine or tryptophan. The chain joins TRBV29-1 to TRBJ2-7; the D is unclear. The V end lost 5 bases, the J end lost 2 bases, and 10 bases lay between the germline ends. The CDR3 runs to 12 residues. Germline lookup yields CDR1 SQVTM and CDR2 ANQGSEA. The CDR3, as DNA: TGCAGCGTTAGCAGTGCCGCCTACGAGCAGTACTTA. Translation gives CSVSSAAYEQYL.

Of note for this clonotype: A read error may be the cause here, since a much bigger clone is one base away. The V gene is TRBV6-5, the J gene TRBJ2-2, with 11 bases identical to TRBD2. Looked up from germline, CDR1 is MNHEY and CDR2 is SVGAGI. The CDR3 has 16 amino acids. J was trimmed by 9 bases and V by 4 bases; bases with no gene match: 10. The CDR3 protein is CASSLGASGRTRELFF. CDR3 nucleotide sequence: TGTGCCAGCAGTTTGGGGGCTAGCGGGAGGACCAGGGAGCTGTTTTTT.

This sequence joins TRBV29-1 and TRBJ1-3; tentative D call: TRBD1 (6 bases). Trimming left V 3 bases short and J 4 bases short, with 7 bases between. Germline assignment: CDR1 SQVTM and CDR2 ANQGSEA. The CDR3 extends over 12 amino acids. Here the CDR3 DNA reads TGCAGCGTTGACAGGGGAGGAAACACCATATATTTT. This translates into CSVDRGGNTIYF.

CDR3 sequence reads: CAWSVRSTHGRRGYTF. The DNA for the CDR3 is TGTGCCTGGAGTGTACGTTCGACCCACGGGAGACGTGGCTACACCTTC. This chain joins TRBV30 and TRBJ1-2, with no clear D. The CDR3 has 16 amino acids. V lost 0 bases and J lost 7, with 21 bases in between. Germline V CDR1 and CDR2: GTSNPN, SVGIG (reference sequence).

Within the sample, this clonotype is medium-sized. This chain connects TRBV6-5 to TRBJ1-1; maybe TRBD1 (6 bases). CDR3 length equals 16 residues. V was trimmed by 2 bases and J by 5 bases, leaving 18 bases between them. Germline V lookup: CDR1 MNHEY, CDR2 SVGAGI. CDR3 protein: CASSYGGSGRGTEAFF. CDR3 coding DNA: TGTGCCAGCAGTTACGGGGGCAGCGGAAGAGGAACTGAAGCTTTCTTT.

This clonotype was seen only a few times. V and J are TRBV5-1 and TRBJ2-1; either TRBD1 or TRBD2 may supply D (5 bases each). The CDR3 length is 15 residues. V was trimmed by 0 bases and J by 10 bases, leaving 17 bases between them. Germline CDR1 is SGHRS and CDR2 is YFSETQ. In nucleotides, the CDR3 is TGCGCCAGCAGCTTGGATGGACATATCGGCGGGGAGCAGTTCTTC. The encoded protein is CASSLDGHIGGEQFF.

This clonotype was found many times. The chain is built from TRBV6-5 and TRBJ2-6; 12 nucleotides align to TRBD1. The CDR3 is 18 residues long. V dropped 6 bases and J dropped 2; count of bases not matched to a gene: 8. Germline-derived CDR1 and CDR2 are MNHEY and SVGAGI. The DNA for the CDR3 is TGTGCCAGCAGACCCTATGGGACAGGGGGCACTGGGGCCAACGTCCTGACTTTC. Amino acids: CASRPYGTGGTGANVLTF.

Points on this clonotype: This may come from a read error, since a much larger clone is one base off. The V call is TRBV6-5, the J call TRBJ1-1; D gene ambiguous. Germline lookup yields CDR1 MNHEY and CDR2 SVGAGI. This CDR3 has 14 residues. In DNA form, the CDR3 reads TGTGCCGGCAGTTACACCAGAACCGCGACTGAAGCTTTCTTT. This sequence encodes CAGSYTRTATEAFF.

V and J are TRBV28 and TRBJ1-3; D uncertain. V gave up 5 bases and J gave up 0 bases, with 8 bases separating them. The CDR3 is 14 residues long. Germline CDR1 reads MDHEN; CDR2 reads SYDVKM. The CDR3 sequence: CASSPGSSGNTIYF. The CDR3 bases are TGTGCCAGCAGTCCCGGGAGCTCTGGAAACACCATATATTTT.

To note about this clonotype: The junction differs from germline at one of its ends, possibly a read error. The V call is TRBV14, the J call TRBJ1-3, with unresolved D. This CDR3 comprises 12 residues. Germline loops: CDR1 SGHDN, CDR2 FVKESK. CDR3 coding DNA: TGTACCAGCAACCAAAAAAACAGTGAGCTATATTTT. Its protein product is CTSNQKNSELYF.

With respect to this clonotype: A read error may explain this, as a much larger clone is one base away. The genes are TRBV29-1 and TRBJ2-1; 11 bases line up with TRBD2. V shed 3 bases and J 5 bases; nucleotides not matched to a gene: 6. This CDR3 is 15 amino acids long. CDR1 is SQVTM and CDR2 is ANQGSEA in the germline V gene. CDR3 in DNA: TGCAGCGTTGACCAGTCTAGCGGGAGGAACAATGAGCAGTTCTTC. This codes for CSVDQSSGRNNEQFF.

Many counts were recorded for this clonotype. The chain recombines TRBV4-1 with TRBJ1-6; tentative D call: TRBD1 (5 bases). The CDR3 sequence is 14 residues long. Trimming pared 2 bases from V and 11 bases from J, leaving 13 bases between. Germline values: CDR1 MGHRA, CDR2 YSYEKL. Here the CDR3 reads CASSQLPGPAPLHF. The CDR3 DNA reads TGCGCCAGCAGCCAACTTCCGGGGCCGGCACCCCTCCACTTT.

The CDR3 loop is CASSYFQGGEQFF. In DNA, the CDR3 is TGTGCCAGCAGCTATTTTCAGGGGGGCGAGCAGTTCTTC. This chain connects TRBV5-6 to TRBJ2-1, with a tentative D call TRBD1 (7 bases). CDR3 length equals 13 residues. V was trimmed by 3 bases and J by 10 bases, leaving 14 bases between them. The V gene's germline CDR1 is SGHDT and CDR2 YYEEEE.

Concerning this clonotype itself: Germline is not matched at one junction end, which may reflect a read error. V is TRBV10-3 and J is TRBJ2-7; D call uncertain. From germline, CDR1 is ENHRY and CDR2 SYGVKD. CDR3 length equals 12 residues. CDR3 in amino acids: CTISETQHEQYF. DNA of the CDR3: TGTACCATCAGTGAGACTCAGCACGAGCAGTATTTC.

This clonotype was observed a few times. A much larger clone differs by one base, so this may be a read error. The chain joins TRBV29-1 to TRBJ1-5, with D possibly being TRBD1 (6 bases). This CDR3 has 12 residues. CDR1 and CDR2 from the germline V gene are SQVTM and ANQGSEA. The chain's CDR3 is CSVGGGNQSQHF. The CDR3 nucleotides read TGCAGCGTCGGGGGGGGCAATCAGTCCCAGCATTTT.

About this clonotype: A read error may account for a junction end that differs from germline. V gene TRBV12-3 or TRBV12-4 combines with J gene TRBJ1-2, with 7 bases fitting TRBD1. There are 16 residues in the CDR3. As DNA, the CDR3 is TGTGTCAGCAGCGCCAGCGTTAAGGGGGCGACTCATGGCTACACCTTC. Its protein is CVSSASVKGATHGYTF.

As for this clonotype: The junction differs from germline at one of its ends, possibly a read error. The chain joins TRBV11-3 to TRBJ2-7, with D possibly being TRBD1 (5 bases). Germline V gives CDR1 SGHNT, CDR2 YENEEA. This CDR3 region has 15 residues. The CDR3 region is CVSSSRKGQVREQYF. The CDR3 DNA is TGTGTCAGCAGCTCTAGAAAGGGGCAGGTCCGCGAGCAGTACTTC.

Worth noting for this clonotype: Since no conserved phenylalanine or tryptophan closes the CDR3, a read error is the likely cause. Because the CDR3's place on the DNA is in doubt, the DNA is left out and the CDR3 is given as listed by TCRdb. The V gene is TRBV11-2, the J gene TRBJ2-2; the listed D gene, TRBD1, was not tested against the DNA. The germline V gene has CDR1 SGHAT and CDR2 FQNNGV. The CDR3 length is 14 residues, termini included. The CDR3 loop reads CASSLDGGTGELFV.

The genes are TRBV28 and TRBJ1-5, with no clear D. Trimming took 3 bases from V and 1 from J, leaving 10 bases between them. The CDR3 totals 15 residues. The germline V gene has CDR1 MDHEN and CDR2 SYDVKM. CDR3 region: CASSLVHSSNQPQHF. Here the CDR3 DNA reads TGTGCCAGCAGTTTGGTGCATTCCAGCAATCAGCCCCAGCATTTT.

Of note for this clonotype: A much larger clone lies one base from this, so it may be a read error. The chain uses TRBV29-1 and TRBJ2-2; a possible D gene is TRBD1 (6 bases). Per the germline V gene, CDR1 is SQVTM and CDR2 is ANQGSEA. There are 14 residues in the CDR3. The CDR3, as DNA: TGCAACGCAAGACAGGCTCCGAACACCGGGGAGCTGTTTTTT. This codes for CNARQAPNTGELFF.

About this clonotype: This may arise from a read error, as a much more abundant clone is one base away. The genes are TRBV6-1 and TRBJ2-7; 9 bases agree with TRBD2. J gave up 6 bases and V 5 bases, and 20 bases lay outside the gene matches. CDR1 is MNHNS, CDR2 SASEGT, per germline. The CDR3 spans 18 residues. The CDR3, as DNA: TGTGCCAGCAGTAAAAAGCCCGGAGGTGGCGGGGGGGCCTTCGAGCAGTACTTC. Encoded protein: CASSKKPGGGGGAFEQYF.

For this clonotype: This clone may be a read error of a much larger clone one base away. This is likely a read error, given that the CDR3 carries no conserved phenylalanine or tryptophan at its end. As DNA, the CDR3 is TGTGCCAGCAGATACCAATGGGGCACAGATACGCAGTATTCT. Translated: CASRYQWGTDTQYS. The chain links TRBV6-5 to TRBJ2-3; D gene ambiguous. The germline V gene encodes CDR1 MNHEY and CDR2 SVGAGI. CDR3 length: 14 residues. Trimming took off 6 bases at V and 1 base at J, with 11 bases between the two ends.

The table lists this clonotype with a few counts. A much larger clone lies a single base off, so this may be a read error. The chain joins TRBV11-1 to TRBJ2-5; D ambiguous. The CDR3 is 11 amino acids. Germline assignment: CDR1 SGHAT and CDR2 FQDESV (reference sequence). The CDR3 nucleotides read TGTGCCAGCAGCTCGAGCCAGGCCCTAAACTTC. This gives the protein CASSSSQALNF.

As to this clonotype: A read error may explain this, as a much larger clone is one base away. CDR3 in amino acids: CASSQDFGNIQYF. CDR3 DNA: TGCGCCAGCAGCCAAGATTTCGGAAACATTCAGTACTTC. V usage is TRBV4-1 and J usage is TRBJ2-4; unclear D gene. Trimming took 0 bases from V and 6 from J, leaving 6 bases between them. This CDR3 is built from 13 residues. CDR1 and CDR2 (germline): MGHRA, YSYEKL.

This clonotype was seen ten or more times. V and J are TRBV6-5 and TRBJ2-5; tentatively, D is TRBD1 (5 bases). The germline gives CDR1 MNHEY, CDR2 SVGAGI. Deletions cut 7 bases from V and 4 bases from J, with 10 bases between. The CDR3 sequence is 12 residues long. CDR3 amino acids: CASTAGSETQYF. The DNA for the CDR3 is TGTGCCAGCACCGCAGGGTCAGAGACCCAGTACTTC.

This clonotype was detected only a few times. The chain recombines TRBV6-5 with TRBJ1-1; a weak D match, TRBD1 (6 bases). The germline V gene has CDR1 MNHEY and CDR2 SVGAGI. V gave up 6 bases and J gave up 1 base, with 21 bases separating them. This CDR3 has 17 amino acids. The CDR3 protein is CASSRFSTRGRNTEAFF. In nucleotides, the CDR3 is TGTGCCAGCAGCCGGTTTTCTACCAGGGGCAGGAACACTGAAGCTTTCTTT.

As to this clonotype: This may be a read error: a much more frequent sequence differs by one nucleotide. The rearrangement uses TRBV12-3 or TRBV12-4 and TRBJ2-1; D is unclear. The V gene lost 3 bases and the J gene lost 9 bases, with 6 bases spanning the gap. CDR3 size: 11 residues. In nucleotides, the CDR3 is TGTGCCAGCAGTTTGAAAATTGAGCAGTTCTTC. This gives the protein CASSLKIEQFF.

The chain joins TRBV5-1 to TRBJ2-5; D may be TRBD1 or TRBD2 (5 bases each). Per the germline V gene, CDR1 is SGHRS and CDR2 is YFSETQ. CDR3 length: 15 residues. With 4 bases removed from V and 2 bases from J, the gap between germline ends came to 15 bases. CDR3 nucleotide sequence: TGCGCCAGCAGCGAGATTCCGGGACGGCAAGAGACCCAGTACTTC. Translated, it gives CASSEIPGRQETQYF.